Following are 21 T cell receptor beta chains from one sample sequenced in a study of T-cell memory formation after mild COVID-19 (dated by TCRdb to about 2021). Receptor libraries were prepared by 5' RACE. Sequencing instrument: Illumina NovaSeq 6000. In-frame beta chains were kept once TCRdb had trimmed the public reads at Q25 with fastp and called clones with MiXCR. Each entry is one CDR3 protein sequence, shown with its most common DNA and genes. The sample table lists 180,000 or so distinct CDR3 sequences, approximately 10% of them with a count of one. Clones ranked in the top ten supply 3.5% to 4.5% of the sample. Sequenced: PBMCs or a T cell subset sorted from them (not recorded which). These TCRs come from a man aged 18-30 years who had mild COVID-19 (a few samples of this study predate the infection). The sample titles of this study are shuffled in the database, so cell type and time point are left out; the donor was told from shared clones.

The chain carries TRBV7-2 and TRBJ2-5, with D tentatively TRBD1 (5 bases). Deletions cut 3 bases from V and 5 bases from J, with 7 bases between. Germline V gives CDR1 SGHTA, CDR2 FQGNSA. CDR3 length: 12 amino acids. The DNA for the CDR3 is TGTGCCAGCAGCTTCAGGGCTGAGACCCAGTACTTC. Amino acids: CASSFRAETQYF.

This rearrangement joins TRBV12-3 or TRBV12-4 to TRBJ2-3, with TRBD2 matching 7 bases. With 7 bases clipped from V and 7 bases from J, the junction kept 5 bases outside the gene matches. CDR3 length: 12 residues. The CDR3 DNA reads TGTGCCAGCACTGGGGGGGGAAATACGCAGTATTTT. This codes for CASTGGGNTQYF.

There are a few counts of this clonotype. The V call is TRBV3-1, the J call TRBJ2-3; 11 nucleotides agree with TRBD2. The J segment lost 0 bases and the V segment lost 4 bases, leaving 3 bases of the junction unmatched. The length of the CDR3 is 16 residues. CDR1 and CDR2 from the germline V gene are LGHDT and YNNKEL (reference sequence). The CDR3 region is CASSPTSGGSTDTQYF. CDR3 DNA sequence: TGTGCCAGCAGCCCCACTAGCGGGGGCAGCACAGATACGCAGTATTTT.

The V and J genes are TRBV24-1 and TRBJ2-3; tentative D call: TRBD1 (5 bases). The V end lost 3 bases, the J end lost 5 bases, and 11 bases lay between the germline ends. The CDR3 spans 14 residues. Germline V gives CDR1 KGHDR, CDR2 SFDVKD. The CDR3 spells CATSDKGPRDTQYF. For the CDR3, the DNA is TGTGCCACCAGTGATAAGGGGCCTCGAGATACGCAGTATTTT.

The sample holds a few counts of this clonotype. In DNA form, the CDR3 reads TGCGCCAGCATGGCCCCGCCAAACCAAGAGACCCAGTACTTC. Protein product: CASMAPPNQETQYF. The V gene is TRBV5-1, the J gene TRBJ2-5; D is ambiguous. The CDR3 covers 14 residues. V lost 6 bases and J lost 0, with 12 bases in between. The germline gives CDR1 SGHRS, CDR2 YFSETQ.

There are a few counts of this clonotype. The chain employs TRBV6-1 and TRBJ2-7; weak D call: TRBD2 (6 bases). Germline V gives CDR1 MNHNS, CDR2 SASEGT. Trimming took 7 bases from V and 6 from J, leaving 19 bases between them. CDR3 size: 14 residues. CDR3 sequence: CASISGLPRSEQYF. The DNA for the CDR3 is TGTGCCAGCATCTCGGGACTTCCTCGCTCCGAGCAGTACTTC.

In this sample, this clonotype turned up a few times. This chain's CDR3 is CASSKQGARQPQHF. In DNA, the CDR3 is TGTGCCAGCAGCAAACAGGGGGCGCGGCAGCCCCAGCATTTT. The rearrangement uses TRBV4-2 and TRBJ1-5; 9 nucleotides line up with TRBD1. Germline CDR1 reads LGHNA; CDR2 reads YNFKEQ. This CDR3 has 14 amino acids. V trimming: 5 bases; J trimming: 7 bases; junction bases outside the gene matches: 6.

The V gene is TRBV6-5, the J gene TRBJ2-1, with 8 bases fitting TRBD1. Trimming at V came to 0 bases and at J to 2 bases, leaving 6 bases not matched to a gene. Germline V gene data show CDR1 as MNHEY and CDR2 as SVGAGI. CDR3 length equals 17 residues. As DNA, the CDR3 is TGTGCCAGCAGTTACTCCCCTCAGGGGGCTGCCTACAATGAGCAGTTCTTC. Encoded protein: CASSYSPQGAAYNEQFF.

This clonotype has more than one count but fewer than ten. V usage is TRBV28 and J usage is TRBJ1-6, with D tentatively TRBD1 (5 bases). V lost 3 bases to trimming and J lost 9 bases, with 15 bases between them. The CDR3 spans 15 residues. Germline V gives CDR1 MDHEN, CDR2 SYDVKM. The CDR3 loop reads CASSLGGEAASPLHF. Written as DNA, the CDR3 is TGTGCCAGCAGTTTGGGGGGTGAAGCAGCTTCACCCCTCCACTTT.

Only a few counts were recorded for this clonotype. The CDR3 sequence is CASSFASGNANTGELFF. CDR3 nucleotide sequence: TGCGCCAGCAGCTTCGCCTCAGGGAACGCGAACACCGGGGAGCTGTTTTTT. The rearrangement joins TRBV5-1 to TRBJ2-2, with D perhaps matching TRBD1 (5 bases). Germline V gene sequence: CDR1 SGHRS, CDR2 YFSETQ. The V end was cut by 2 bases, the J end by 0 bases, with 14 bases between. This CDR3 has 17 amino acids.

CDR3 region: CASSQRPREEAFF. DNA for the CDR3: TGTGCCAGCAGCCAGCGCCCGAGAGAGGAAGCTTTCTTT. The V gene is TRBV14, the J gene TRBJ1-1, with D unclear. The CDR3 length is 13 residues. V lost 3 bases to trimming and J lost 8 bases, with 13 bases between them. The germline V gene has CDR1 SGHDN and CDR2 FVKESK.

This clonotype was detected only a few times. The chain carries TRBV4-2 and TRBJ2-5; D not resolved. Germline V gene data show CDR1 as LGHNA and CDR2 as YNFKEQ. This CDR3 region has 15 residues. Between the trimmed V and J ends, which lost 2 bases and 1 base, there was a span of 11 bases. The CDR3 region has the DNA TGTGCCAGCAGCCAACTCGAGACCAGCCAAGAGACCCAGTACTTC. Translated, it gives CASSQLETSQETQYF.

The chain employs TRBV7-2 and TRBJ2-1, with D tentatively TRBD2 (5 bases). Trimming shortened V by 4 bases and J by 6 bases, and 13 bases separated the two germline ends. This CDR3 contains 14 residues. CDR1 and CDR2 from the germline V gene are SGHTA and FQGNSA. CDR3 sequence reads: CASSWTGIINEQFF. CDR3 DNA sequence: TGTGCCAGCAGCTGGACCGGGATCATCAATGAGCAGTTCTTC.

This clonotype was counted a few times. The chain combines TRBV7-8 with TRBJ2-7; TRBD1 might be the D (6 bases). CDR1 and CDR2 from the germline V gene are SGHVS and FQNEAQ. V was trimmed by 5 bases and J by 4 bases, leaving 15 bases between them. This CDR3 is built from 14 residues. The CDR3 loop is CASSQGHHNYEQYV. In DNA form, the CDR3 reads TGTGCCAGCAGCCAGGGGCACCATAATTACGAGCAGTACGTC.

This clonotype was seen only a few times. V usage is TRBV15 and J usage is TRBJ2-7; unclear D gene. Trimming cost V 0 bases and J 4 bases, with 7 bases left between them. CDR3 length: 13 amino acids. CDR1 is LNHNV, CDR2 YYDKDF, per germline (reference sequence). This CDR3 is CATSRDLGYEQYV. The CDR3 region has the DNA TGTGCCACCAGCAGAGATTTGGGTTACGAGCAGTACGTC.

This clonotype showed up just a few times. The chain combines TRBV5-6 with TRBJ2-3, with TRBD2 as a possible D gene (7 bases). The germline CDR1 and CDR2 sequences are SGHDT and YYEEEE. CDR3 length: 13 residues. V lost 4 bases to trimming and J lost 13 bases, with 19 bases between them. DNA for the CDR3: TGTGCCAGCAGCCCCCGGGATACAGGGAGGGAGTATTTT. Amino acid sequence: CASSPRDTGREYF. Variable domain in full (rest from reference TRBV5-6 and TRBJ2-3): DAGVTQSPTHLIKTRGQQVTLRCSPKSGHDTVSWYQQALGQGPQFIFQYYEEEERQRGNFPDRFSGHQFPNYSSELNVNALLLGDSALYLCASSPRDTGREYFGPGTRLTVL.

This clonotype was counted between two and nine times. The genes are TRBV20-1 and TRBJ1-6; 7 nucleotides match TRBD1. Germline CDR1 reads DFQATT; CDR2 reads SNEGSKA (reference sequence). With V trimmed by 3 bases and J by 9 bases, 5 bases remained unmatched. This CDR3 has 13 amino acids. Written as DNA, the CDR3 is TGCAGTGCTAGGGGCAGGGGGACTTCACCCCTCCACTTT. It specifies CSARGRGTSPLHF.

The rearrangement uses TRBV7-2 and TRBJ1-4; 7 bases map to TRBD1. The CDR3 totals 13 residues. In germline, CDR1 is SGHTA, CDR2 FQGNSA. After removal of 1 base from V and 7 bases from J, the junction contained 0 bases not matched to a gene. The CDR3 region is CASSLDRGEKLFF. The CDR3, as DNA: TGTGCCAGCAGCTTAGACAGGGGTGAAAAACTGTTTTTT.

This clonotype has a handful of counts. The rearrangement uses TRBV19 and TRBJ1-1; tentative D call: TRBD1 (5 bases). The CDR3 runs 12 residues. Trimming pared 4 bases from V and 6 bases from J, leaving 9 bases between. CDR1 and CDR2 from the germline V gene are LNHDA and SQIVND (reference sequence). The CDR3 region has the DNA TGTGCCAGTAGTAATCGGGACGCTGAAGCTTTCTTT. Protein product: CASSNRDAEAFF. The variable domain in full, completed from reference TRBV19 and TRBJ1-1, reads DGGITQSPKYLFRKEGQNVTLSCEQNLNHDAMYWYRQDPGQGLRLIYYSQIVNDFQKGDIAEGYSVSREKKESFPLTVTSAQKNPTAFYLCASSNRDAEAFFGQGTRLTVV.

This clonotype was observed many times. This CDR3 is CASNPGQGRWDGYTF. CDR3 nucleotides: TGTGCCAGCAATCCGGGACAGGGAAGATGGGATGGCTACACCTTC. This chain uses TRBV5-5 with TRBJ1-2; 9 bases fit TRBD1. Trimming cost V 6 bases and J 6 bases; bases outside gene matches: 12. Germline assignment: CDR1 SGHKS and CDR2 YYEKEE (reference sequence). This CDR3 is built from 15 residues.

Only a few counts were recorded for this clonotype. The chain uses TRBV15 and TRBJ2-5; TRBD1 might be the D (6 bases). V was pared by 8 bases and J by 9 bases, with 22 bases between. The CDR3 is made up of 14 amino acids. Germline V CDR1 and CDR2: LNHNV, YYDKDF (reference sequence). Written as DNA, the CDR3 is TGTGCCACCGCTAACCGAGGGGGAATGAGGGCCCAGTACTTC. Residues: CATANRGGMRAQYF.